This T cell receptor (beta chain) was identified in a study of T cells in Graves' hyperthyroidism and ophthalmopathy (dated by TCRdb to about 2019). Looking at the study overall: Peripheral blood was collected at initial diagnosis, before any treatment. In over five Graves' hyperthyroidism patients, the study also compared T-cell repertoires from thyroid tissue with T-cell repertoires from blood. After sampling, hyperthyroidism patients received methimazole starting at 30 mg daily, and ophthalmopathy patients received high-dose intravenous methylprednisolone. The paper reports TCR Vbeta CDR3 sequencing of approximately 140 peripheral blood samples: around 45 ophthalmopathy, over 70 hyperthyroidism and approximately 17 progressor patients. For training and testing, the 100 or so patients in the discovery cohort were randomly divided in a 7:3 ratio. To identify distinguishing TCR V-J signatures, a discovery cohort of some 100 patients was used, comprising 40 to 45 with Graves' ophthalmopathy and around 60 with stable Graves' hyperthyroidism. Prospective prediction of ophthalmopathy was tested in an independent validation cohort consisting of 18 hyperthyroidism patients and over 15 patients who later progressed to ophthalmopathy. Results and caveats for the whole study, not just this receptor: In validation, the model predicted progression to ophthalmopathy a median of about 6.5 months before onset, with over 60% sensitivity and just under 75% specificity. Most expanded thyroid clonotypes (frequency above 0.001) were also detected in blood, suggesting blood repertoires may reflect thyroid immune responses. No statistical method was used to fix the sample size in advance, and group allocation was not hidden from the investigators. A model built on a 13 V-J signature distinguished ophthalmopathy from stable hyperthyroidism, reaching roughly 88% sensitivity and about 81% specificity in cross-validation and 80%/75% in testing.

As regards this clonotype: Its antigen is not yet known. Per-base qualities were not stored, and no clone one base away is much larger.

For this chain, trimming is 8 bases at the V end and 6 bases at the J end, and the number of junction bases without a gene match is 2. Taken from cysteine to phenylalanine, the CDR3 has 11 residues. Only CDR3 DNA remains: 33 bases, in frame from the first base. CDR1 is given as ENHRY and CDR2 as SYGVKD, both from the germline V gene. The TCR beta CDR3 regions were amplified from RNA transcripts. For the first round of RT-PCR on the TCR CDR3, the HTBI primer set was used together with the Qiagen OneStep RT-PCR kit. A second multiplex PCR round built the libraries, followed by size selection and purification. Libraries were sequenced paired-end with 100 bp reads on an Illumina HiSeq2000. Per the authors' processing: SOAPnuke was used to process the raw data, throwing out any read that contained adapters or uncalled bases, had a mean Phred below 15, or lacked an exact constant-primer or identifier match. COPE v1.2.5 was used to merge high-quality paired reads, and clonotypes were defined as unique nucleotide sequences. MiTCR v1.1 was used to align clonotypes to the IMGT TRBV, TRBD and TRBJ reference segments. Analysis was restricted to V-J combinations with a frequency above 0.0001, which covered 98% to 99.2% of repertoires. The TCS score was defined as the ratio of F50 (clonal expansion) to E x V (chaos), calculated using BLOSUM62-based TCRdist between CDR3 peptides within each V-J. Welch's t-statistics and random forest reduced just over 500 V-J features to 13, which were used in a naive Bayes classifier (R e1071). TCRdb reprocessing: public reads trimmed at Q25 with fastp, clones called with MiXCR, in-frame beta chains kept. Each CDR3 protein appears once, grouped with its most common genes and DNA. TCRdb's processing, not the authors' own work, is the source of the V and J calls. The sample table records approximately 690,000 distinct CDR3 sequences; roughly 15% of these occur just once. Under 15% of the sample rests with the top ten.

Ophthalmopathy patients had moderately to severely active disease, Clinical Activity Score of at least 3, NOSPECS grade of at least 4, and duration under 3 months. Any patient with an uncontrolled infection, another autoimmune disease, pregnancy or lactation was excluded. Diagnoses relied on clinical symptoms, serum thyroxine and TRAb, thyroid ultrasound and orbital computed tomography. PBMCs were isolated from 7.5 to 10 ml of fresh peripheral blood by Ficoll-Paque density gradient centrifugation. Total RNA was extracted with Trizol reagent, and quality was checked on an Agilent 2100 Bioanalyzer. The chain employs TRBV10-3 and TRBJ2-3, with 7 bases in between that match TRBD1. Material for sequencing was blood. The source is a woman aged 45-60 years with Graves' ophthalmopathy. Read as DNA, the sequence is TGTGCCATCGCACAGGGGGATACGCAGTATTTT. It translates as CAIAQGDTQYF.